The 2 T cell receptor beta chains below were found in one sample sequenced in a study of regulatory T cells in long-lasting Graves disease. Building of the TCR beta libraries involved iRepertoire HTBI primers and Arm-PCR of CDR3 regions. TCRdb ran MiXCR on the multiplex PCR reads and lists one entry per CDR3 protein. The sample holds 400,000 to 650,000 distinct CDR3 sequences, 15% to 20% seen once. Time point reported: newly diagnosed GD, antithyroid drugs for less than 3 months. The TCR library was prepared using RNA isolated from PBMCs. These data are also associated with another study on T cells in Graves' hyperthyroidism and ophthalmopathy.

Sequences were derived from peripheral blood mononuclear cells (PBMCs), sampled at new diagnosis, from a patient treated with antithyroid drugs. The origin of the receptors is a woman aged 35-65 years with Graves disease.

J is TRBJ2-1 and V is TRBV24-1; 13 bases fit TRBD2. The CDR3 runs 19 residues. V dropped 5 bases and J dropped 5; count of bases not matched to a gene: 14. CDR1 is KGHDR and CDR2 is SFDVKD in the germline V gene. CDR3 region: CATSGAPGTSGALNNEQFF. The CDR3 nucleotides are TGTGCCACCAGTGGCGCGCCCGGGACTAGCGGGGCCCTGAACAATGAGCAGTTCTTC.

This clonotype has ten or more counts. The rearrangement links TRBV18 to TRBJ1-1; no clear D gene. The V gene's germline CDR1 is KGHSH and CDR2 LQKENI. The V end lost 1 base, the J end lost 8 bases, and 8 bases lay between the germline ends. The CDR3 spans 12 residues. CDR3 DNA: TGTGCCAGCTCACCACAGTTGGGGGAAGCTTTCTTT. Translating gives CASSPQLGEAFF.